At least ten counts were recorded for the clone carrying this TCR beta chain. Its matching antigen is unknown. This specimen belongs to a study of CD8 T cells in ankylosing spondylitis. Study-level findings and limits: A motif of 8 or 9 highly homologous TCR beta variants was seen as apparently characteristic of ankylosing spondylitis blood. Disease-linked clones bore a CD8+ phenotype and were relatively rare in peripheral blood.

The junction had 6 bases not matched to a gene; V was cut back by 3 bases and J by 5 bases. The CDR3 length is 15 residues. The authors made TCR beta libraries by quantitative 5'-RACE with molecular barcodes. TCRdb fed the 5' RACE reads into MiXCR, producing one record per CDR3 protein. In the table there are about 540,000 distinct CDR3 sequences, 10% to 15% of which are singletons. The sample taken for sequencing was blood, either unsorted or a sorted T cell fraction (not recorded which). The TCR comes from a male donor with ankylosing spondylitis. V gene TRBV12-3 or TRBV12-4 combines with J gene TRBJ2-2; TRBD2 matches 7 bases. CDR3 region: CASSLGGSATGELFF. CDR3 in DNA: TGTGCCAGCAGTTTGGGAGGGAGTGCTACCGGGGAGCTGTTTTTT.